One sample yielded the 8 T cell receptor beta chains listed below, sequenced in a study of OX40 agonist ivuxolimab in advanced cancers. This table comes from immunoSEQ multiplex PCR, and its TCRdb copy is limited to in-frame clones, with some not included. The table has 21,000 or so clones, about 83% seen once. Sequencing used CD4+ or CD8+ T cells sorted from blood, obtained in a trial of the OX40 agonist ivuxolimab. The receptor set was obtained from an adult with an advanced solid tumor such as melanoma, head and neck, liver or kidney cancer.

The chain employs TRBV5-1 and TRBJ2-5; the D gene is possibly TRBD2 (7 bases). Germline V gene data show CDR1 as SGHRS and CDR2 as YFSETQ. Trimming took off 0 bases at V and 1 base at J, with 10 bases between the two ends. The CDR3 runs to 15 residues. CDR3 amino acids: CASSLGGGPQETQYF. In DNA, the CDR3 is TGCGCCAGCAGCTTGGGCGGGGGCCCCCAAGAGACCCAGTACTTC.

The chain combines TRBV7-9 with TRBJ1-2; the D gene is possibly TRBD1 (5 bases). The V end lost 4 bases, the J end lost 5 bases, and 11 bases lay between the germline ends. Germline V gene sequence: CDR1 SEHNR, CDR2 FQNEAQ (reference sequence). The CDR3 is 13 amino acids. CDR3 residues: CASSSDTYYGYTF. CDR3 nucleotide sequence: TGTGCCAGCAGCTCGGACACCTATTATGGCTACACCTTC.

The chain carries TRBV9 and TRBJ2-7; D is perhaps TRBD1 (6 bases). V lost 3 bases, J lost 7 bases, and 14 bases lay in between. CDR3 length equals 13 residues. From germline, CDR1 is SGDLS and CDR2 YYNGEE. The CDR3 region has the DNA TGTGCCAGCAGCGGACAGGTCAAGTATGAGCAGTACTTC. This sequence encodes CASSGQVKYEQYF.

This clone came up once. The chain links TRBV5-6 to TRBJ1-5; no firm D call. V was clipped by 0 bases and J by 4 bases, with 5 bases between them. Germline V gene data show CDR1 as SGHDT and CDR2 as YYEEEE. This CDR3 is 13 amino acids long. In DNA, the CDR3 is TGTGCCAGCAGCTTGGCGGGGAATCAGCCCCAGCATTTT. This translates into CASSLAGNQPQHF.

V usage is TRBV9 and J usage is TRBJ1-2, with 9 bases aligning to TRBD1. V lost 3 bases, J lost 3 bases, and 6 bases stayed unmatched. CDR1 and CDR2 from the germline V gene are SGDLS and YYNGEE. The CDR3 spans 15 residues. This CDR3 is CASSAADRGDYGYTF. Written as DNA, the CDR3 is TGTGCCAGCAGCGCCGCTGACAGGGGGGACTATGGCTACACCTTC.

The chain uses TRBV27 and TRBJ2-7, with D maybe TRBD1 (6 bases). Per germline, CDR1 MNHEY and CDR2 SMNVEV (reference sequence). With 4 bases removed from V and 3 bases from J, the gap between germline ends came to 16 bases. CDR3 length: 15 amino acids. CDR3 sequence: CASSWGVTGGYEQYF. The CDR3 nucleotides are TGTGCCAGCAGTTGGGGTGTGACAGGAGGCTACGAGCAGTACTTC.

The chain's CDR3 is CSVSPGTGTGELFF. The CDR3 nucleotides read TGCAGCGTAAGTCCCGGGACAGGCACCGGGGAGCTGTTTTTT. The chain recombines TRBV29-1 with TRBJ2-2; 8 nucleotides agree with TRBD1. From germline, CDR1 is SQVTM and CDR2 ANQGSEA. CDR3 size: 14 residues. The trim removed 6 bases at V and 4 bases at J, leaving 7 bases unmatched.

The chain couples TRBV4-3 to TRBJ1-4; 10 bases are shared with TRBD1. This CDR3 contains 17 residues. Germline CDR1 reads LGHNA; CDR2 reads YSLEER. J lost 8 bases, V lost 4 bases, and 13 bases had no gene match. In DNA form, the CDR3 reads TGCGCCAGCAGCCTAACCCTCCCGGGACAGGGGTACGAAAAACTGTTTTTT. Amino acid sequence: CASSLTLPGQGYEKLFF.